This entry describes one T cell receptor (beta chain). Its antigen remains undetermined. The input lacks base qualities; no much larger clone sits a single base away. The data were taken from a study of blood T cell repertoires in COVID-19 (dated by TCRdb to 2020 to 2022). For the study in its entirety: Collaborator samples came from the United States, Italy and Spain and covered acute and convalescent phases of COVID-19. The material from the prospective study consisted of cDNA or gDNA derived from T cells, B-cell-depleted T cells, or PBMCs. The dataset comprised deeply sampled blood TCRbeta repertoires from subjects exposed to, actively infected with, or recovered from COVID-19. The repertoires were made available in a free public database intended to serve as a resource for research on the immune response to SARS-CoV-2. Samples were obtained from the ongoing ImmuneRACE study (first 160 participants) and from 1,254 subjects provided by 6 global collaborators. The sample metadata nearly always contained a de-identified subject ID, COVID-19 status, age in years and sex. Where HLA class I and class II types were available, the types were taken from metadata supplied by the sample provider, not from assay-based typing. Beyond this particular receptor, the publication reports: How much clinical and demographic metadata was included differed by source and by participant, and the metadata was provided uncurated.

The germline V gene supplies CDR1 ENHRY and CDR2 SYGVKD. Ends trimmed: V by 6 bases, J by 4 bases; bases unmatched to a gene: 6. From the cysteine through the phenylalanine, the CDR3 covers 15 amino acids. Only the CDR3 part of the read is kept: 45 bases, read in frame from the first base. The immunoSEQ Assay, a bias-controlled multiplex PCR, was used to amplify TCRbeta CDR3 regions from genomic DNA. The source study handled its data this way. The number of nucleated cells in each sample was estimated from the amplification of reference gene primers within the assay. Sequence reads were collapsed and filtered to measure the absolute abundance of every unique TCRbeta CDR3 rearrangement. Productive Simpson clonality was computed per sample as the square root of Simpson's diversity index over productive rearrangements. The immuneACCESS repertoire file appears here via TCRdb, limited to in-frame rearrangements. These files lack a portion of the clones; in checked studies, under half of the deficit traces to unresolved V genes, and the cause of the others is not known. The D gene and trimming were derived from the DNA, and the V and J assignments and clone size from that table. Across this sample there are 70,000 to 100,000 clones, with about 82% seen only once. 15% to 17% of the sample comes from the top ten.

Whole blood was collected in K2EDTA tubes by collaborating institutions according to the institutions' own protocols. For TCRbeta analysis, collaborators shipped samples in one of three forms: frozen whole blood, isolated PBMCs, or DNA extracted from either of those sample types. The source of this sequence is a woman of 80 years or more with acute or convalescent COVID-19. The sample comprised peripheral blood. The V and J genes are TRBV10-3 and TRBJ2-3; 11 bases in the middle match TRBD2. The CDR3 reads as follows: CAISLTSGAADTQYF. The DNA sequence follows: TGTGCCATCAGCCTGACTAGCGGGGCCGCAGATACGCAGTATTTT.